This T cell receptor (beta chain) was identified in a study of T cells after posttransplantation cyclophosphamide. Overall study findings and caveats: After PTCy, TRB diversity resembled that of CNI/methotrexate controls. Skin or GI-infiltrating T cells shared few TRB sequences with blood.

A remark on this clone: Its antigen is still unknown.

The junction had 1 base not matched to a gene; V was cut back by 2 bases and J by 0 bases. The CDR3 has 15 amino acids. Sequencing used immunoSEQ multiplex PCR; TCRdb keeps in-frame clones, though not all of them. The sample gives 10,000 to 15,000 clones, about four fifths of which show up once; approximately 0.8% is in the top ten. The TCR comes from a man aged 50 to 60 in good health, CMV-negative, and a related stem cell transplant donor. The sequenced sample was memory CD4+ T cells sorted from PBMCs. The chain joins TRBV5-3 to TRBJ2-7; 11 positions agree with TRBD1. TRBV5-3 is an ORF, with its function uncertain. The CDR3 DNA follows: TGTGCCAGAAGCTTCGGACAGGGGGCCTCCTACGAGCAGTACTTC. Translated: CARSFGQGASYEQYF.